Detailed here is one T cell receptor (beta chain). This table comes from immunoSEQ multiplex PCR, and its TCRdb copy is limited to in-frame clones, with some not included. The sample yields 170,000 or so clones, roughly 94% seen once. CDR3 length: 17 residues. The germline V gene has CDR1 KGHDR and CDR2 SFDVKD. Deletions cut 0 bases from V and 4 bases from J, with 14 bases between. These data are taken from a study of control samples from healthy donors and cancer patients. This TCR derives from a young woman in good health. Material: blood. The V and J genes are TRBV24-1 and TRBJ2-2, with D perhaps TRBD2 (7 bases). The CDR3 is CATSDLTGREATGELFF. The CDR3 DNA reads TGTGCCACCAGTGATTTGACAGGGAGGGAGGCCACCGGGGAGCTGTTTTTT.